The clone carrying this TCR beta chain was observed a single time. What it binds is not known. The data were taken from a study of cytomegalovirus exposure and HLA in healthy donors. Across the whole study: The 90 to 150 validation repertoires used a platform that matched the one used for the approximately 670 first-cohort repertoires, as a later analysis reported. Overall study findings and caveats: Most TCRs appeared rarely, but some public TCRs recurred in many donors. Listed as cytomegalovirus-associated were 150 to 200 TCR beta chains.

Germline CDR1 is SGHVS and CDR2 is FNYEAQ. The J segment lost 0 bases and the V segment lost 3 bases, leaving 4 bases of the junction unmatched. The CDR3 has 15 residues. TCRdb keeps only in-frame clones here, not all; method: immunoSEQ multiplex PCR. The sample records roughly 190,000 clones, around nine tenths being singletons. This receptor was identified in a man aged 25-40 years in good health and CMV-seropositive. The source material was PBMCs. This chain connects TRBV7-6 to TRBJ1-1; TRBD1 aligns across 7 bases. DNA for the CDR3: TGTGCCAGCAGCTTTGATCAGGGGGTGAACACTGAAGCTTTCTTT. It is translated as CASSFDQGVNTEAFF.